This entry lists 12 T cell receptor beta chains sequenced from one sample in a study of T cell repertoires in cytomegalovirus infection. Their target antigens are unknown. Using its own MiXCR run on the reads, TCRdb lists one record per CDR3 protein. Seen here are 160,000 or so distinct CDR3 sequences, 20% to 25% observed once, and the top ten hold about 25%. The sample in question was CD8+ T cells from cultured PBMCs, obtained from culture after CMV antigen stimulation. These receptors were collected from a human donor in good health (CMV status not recorded). Some clones in this sample may be carry-over from other donors' samples.

The V and J genes are TRBV7-9 and TRBJ2-7; perhaps D is TRBD1 or TRBD2 (5 bases each). CDR3 length: 14 amino acids. Germline assignment: CDR1 SEHNR and CDR2 FQNEAQ (reference sequence). The V gene lost 1 base and the J gene lost 6 bases, with 13 bases spanning the gap. Here the CDR3 DNA reads TGTGCCAGCAGCTTAGTAGGGACCCCGTCCGAGCAGTACTTC. Translation gives CASSLVGTPSEQYF.

J is TRBJ1-6 and V is TRBV7-2; unclear D gene. V was pared by 0 bases and J by 18 bases, with 21 bases between. Germline CDR1 is SGHTA and CDR2 is FQGNSA. The CDR3 has 15 residues. The CDR3 protein is CASSLAPRNTESTHF. The CDR3 nucleotides read TGTGCCAGCAGCTTAGCTCCCCGGAACACTGAATCAACCCACTTT. Full variable domain (outside the CDR3, taken from reference TRBV7-2 and TRBJ1-6): GAGVSQSPSNKVTEKGKDVELRCDPISGHTALYWYRQSLGQGLEFLIYFQGNSAPDKSGLPSDRFSAERTGGSVSTLTIQRTQQEDSAVYLCASSLAPRNTESTHFGNGTRLTVT.

The V call is TRBV20-1, the J call TRBJ1-1; TRBD1 matches at 9 bases. J lost 3 bases, V lost 5 bases, and 10 bases had no gene match. Germline V gene lookup returns CDR1 DFQATT and CDR2 SNEGSKA (reference sequence). The CDR3 runs 15 residues. The CDR3 sequence is CSAVPRTGVYTEAFF. In DNA form, the CDR3 reads TGCAGTGCTGTTCCCCGGACAGGGGTGTACACTGAAGCTTTCTTT.

The V call is TRBV28, the J call TRBJ1-5; 12 bases line up with TRBD1. The V segment lost 8 bases and the J segment 7 bases; nucleotides outside the gene matches: 9. The CDR3 loop spans 15 amino acids. Germline V gene sequence: CDR1 MDHEN, CDR2 SYDVKM. CDR3 in DNA: TGTGCCAGCTACTCCGGGACAGGGGGCTGGCAGCCCCAGCATTTT. It yields the protein CASYSGTGGWQPQHF.

The chain links TRBV7-6 to TRBJ2-7; 8 positions agree with TRBD1. Trimming removed 5 bases from V and 2 bases from J; junction bases left unmatched: 8. The V gene's germline CDR1 is SGHVS and CDR2 FNYEAQ. This CDR3 comprises 15 residues. The CDR3 DNA follows: TGTGCCAGCAGCACTGGACAGGGTAGCCCCTACGAGCAGTACTTC. The encoded protein is CASSTGQGSPYEQYF.

This clonotype turned up a few times. The chain links TRBV9 to TRBJ2-1; no reliable D call. Germline-derived CDR1 and CDR2 are SGDLS and YYNGEE. The germline V and J ends were trimmed by 0 bases and 7 bases, with 17 bases remaining between them. The CDR3 covers 16 residues. The CDR3 reads CASSVGGAVVENEQFF. In nucleotides, the CDR3 is TGTGCCAGCAGCGTAGGTGGCGCGGTTGTGGAAAATGAGCAGTTCTTC.

This clonotype has more than one count but fewer than ten. V gene TRBV7-8 combines with J gene TRBJ2-2; TRBD1 aligns across 8 bases. CDR1 is SGHVS, CDR2 FQNEAQ, per germline. Germline trimming cut 5 bases from V and 1 base from J; bases unmatched to any gene: 6. The CDR3 runs to 16 residues. The CDR3 region is CASSDRGRLNTGELFF. Here the CDR3 DNA reads TGTGCCAGCAGCGACAGGGGAAGGTTGAACACCGGGGAGCTGTTTTTT.

This clonotype was seen a few times. As DNA, the CDR3 is TGTGCCAGCAGCATCCCCGACGGGGACTTCTCCTACGAGCAGTACTTC. Translating it yields CASSIPDGDFSYEQYF. The chain uses TRBV12-3 or TRBV12-4 and TRBJ2-7; TRBD2 might be the D (6 bases). Trimming cost V 6 bases and J 0 bases, with 18 bases left between them. The CDR3 extends over 16 amino acids.

This clonotype came up a few times. V is TRBV7-9 and J is TRBJ2-1; TRBD2 matches at 7 bases. Per the germline V gene, CDR1 is SEHNR and CDR2 is FQNEAQ (reference sequence). Losses at the gene ends were 1 base for V and 3 bases for J; bases not matched to a gene: 3. This CDR3 is built from 15 residues. CDR3 DNA sequence: TGTGCCAGCAGCTTAGACGGGGGGAGCTACAATGAGCAGTTCTTC. It specifies CASSLDGGSYNEQFF.

The chain recombines TRBV7-2 with TRBJ2-3, with 7 bases that match TRBD1. The V and J ends lost 2 bases and 2 bases, in that order; junction bases with no gene match: 10. The CDR3 is made up of 17 amino acids. Per the germline V gene, CDR1 is SGHTA and CDR2 is FQGNSA. The CDR3 protein is CASSLWGETGYTDTQYF. The CDR3 coding sequence is TGTGCCAGCAGCTTATGGGGCGAGACAGGGTACACAGATACGCAGTATTTT.

This clonotype was observed at least ten times. The chain couples TRBV28 to TRBJ2-1, with a possible D match to TRBD2 (6 bases). The length of the CDR3 is 16 residues. Trimming shortened V by 5 bases and J by 5 bases, and 19 bases separated the two germline ends. CDR1 and CDR2 (germline): MDHEN, SYDVKM. CDR3 region: CASSPFSGTPNNEQFF. The DNA for the CDR3 is TGTGCCAGCAGTCCCTTTTCCGGGACTCCAAACAATGAGCAGTTCTTC.

CDR3 loop: CASSSQGYQPQHF. CDR3 sequence (DNA): TGTGCCAGCAGCTCGCAGGGTTATCAGCCCCAGCATTTT. The genes are TRBV7-8 and TRBJ1-5; weak D call: TRBD1 (5 bases). The CDR3 sequence is 13 residues long. Germline V gene lookup returns CDR1 SGHVS and CDR2 FQNEAQ. Trimming removed 4 bases at V and 5 bases at J, with 9 bases between.